This TCR beta chain came from a study of CD8 T cells in Susac syndrome (dated by TCRdb to about 2019). Turning to the overall study: Repertoire sequencing was used to test whether CD8+ T cell activation and differentiation in Susac syndrome was antigen driven. Summary of the overall study and its limitations: The study acknowledged that relatively few individuals were included in the TCR sequencing and HLA analysis.

High-throughput TCR beta sequencing profiled peripheral blood CD8+ and CD4+ T cells from healthy donors, Susac syndrome patients and multiple sclerosis patients. The multiple sclerosis controls were treatment-naive patients who had stable or active relapsing-remitting disease and met the revised McDonald criteria. Bulk CD8+ and CD4+ T cells were purified magnetically by negative isolation, whereas CD8+ TEMRA cells were enriched by FACS. Blood was drawn into EDTA tubes, processed within 24 hours, and PBMCs were isolated by density gradient centrifugation. PBMCs destined for TCR sequencing were cryopreserved in liquid nitrogen and later thawed in a 37 °C water bath. The sorted or isolated CD4+, CD8+ and CD8+ TEMRA cells reached a purity of at least 90%. RNA was extracted with the RNeasy kit and roughly 0.45 to 1 ug was reverse transcribed using random hexamers. TCR beta CDR3 regions were amplified with the immunoSEQ multiplex PCR assay covering 54 Vbeta and 13 Jbeta segments. PCR amplification bias was corrected using a synthetic template baseline for primer optimization and computational correction. The authors' pipeline ran thus. Only productive sequences were kept, with reads annotated to V, D and J genes according to IMGT and analyzed in immunoSEQ Analyzer. Clonality was calculated as one minus the Shannon entropy normalized by log2 of the number of productive unique sequences. Public and private clones were assessed among the 100 most prevalent clones of each patient and control. Clones were defined as Susac-specific when absent from the healthy and MS cohorts, from approximately 970 published viral clones and from other ImmuneACCESS disease sequences. TCRdb handled the public reads itself, with Q25 trimming in fastp and clone calling in MiXCR, and kept productive beta chains. Under each unique CDR3 protein, matching rows form one entry showing the most common genes and DNA. The V and J calls, along with clone size, are taken from TCRdb and not from the paper's own processing. This sample lists about 170,000 distinct CDR3 sequences; 90% to 95% were detected once. The ten largest make up around 0.09% of the sample.

From cysteine to phenylalanine, the CDR3 is 13 amino acids long. The entry retains the CDR3 DNA only, 39 bases that are in frame from base 1. From V the trimming removes 4 bases and from J it removes 5 bases, while the gene matches leave 2 bases of the junction unaccounted for. Based on the germline V gene, the CDR1 and CDR2 sequences are SQVTM and ANQGSEA. In regard to this clonotype: The specificity of this receptor is unknown. No much larger clonotype is one base removed from it; base qualities were not supplied.

Input material: CD4+ T cells from PBMCs. The TCR was taken from a human donor with multiple sclerosis. The sequence links TRBV29-1 to TRBJ2-4, with TRBD1 matching 10 junction bases. The sequenced DNA: TGCAGCGTTGGCGGGACAGGGGAAAACATTCAGTACTTC. The resulting protein is CSVGGTGENIQYF.